A selection of T cell receptor beta chains follows, all from one sample in a study of T-cell memory formation after mild COVID-19. TCRdb fed the 5' RACE reads into MiXCR, producing one record per CDR3 protein. The sample holds 250,000 to 300,000 distinct CDR3 sequences, about a sixth seen once. The specimen was PBMCs or a T cell subset sorted from them (not recorded which). The receptors come from a man aged 18 to 30 who had mild COVID-19 (a few samples of this study predate the infection). Cell type and time point are not known. The CDR3 runs from the conserved cysteine through the conserved F or W. D genes are given only for firm matches. Size is stated for part of the rows, as once, few or many counts, or as a class when the clone is expanded.

j_call clone_size d_call v_call cdr3_aa cdr3_nt
TRBJ1-1 few . TRBV28 CASSWVVGTEAFF TGTGCCAGCTCTTGGGTAGTGGGGACTGAAGCTTTCTTT
TRBJ2-2 . . TRBV29-1 CSVRAAYTGELFF TGCAGCGTACGGGCGGCGTACACCGGGGAGCTGTTTTTT
TRBJ2-1 . . TRBV7-9 CASSQLRTVGGHNEQFF TGTGCCAGCAGCCAGCTTAGGACAGTCGGTGGCCACAATGAGCAGTTCTTC
TRBJ2-1 . TRBD2 TRBV27 CASSTGLANEQFF TGTGCCAGCAGTACAGGACTAGCAAATGAGCAGTTCTTC
TRBJ2-1 . . TRBV5-1 CATSRGVFSNEQFF TGCGCCACCAGTAGAGGGGTTTTCTCCAATGAGCAGTTCTTC
TRBJ1-2 . TRBD1 TRBV5-5 CASSPGQERGYTF TGTGCCAGCAGCCCGGGACAGGAAAGGGGCTACACCTTC
TRBJ1-1 . . TRBV28 CASSLSWTRRAEAFF TGTGCCAGCAGTTTATCCTGGACCCGAAGGGCTGAAGCTTTCTTT
TRBJ1-2 . TRBD1 TRBV10-2 CAIGQGAREDYGYTF TGCGCCATCGGACAGGGGGCGCGGGAAGACTATGGCTACACCTTC
TRBJ2-1 few . TRBV5-1 CASSPFLRDPYNEQFF TGCGCCAGCAGCCCCTTTCTGCGGGACCCCTACAATGAGCAGTTCTTC
TRBJ2-3 . . TRBV20-1 CSAVGDGDTQYF TGCAGTGCTGTGGGGGACGGGGATACGCAGTATTTT
TRBJ2-5 few . TRBV5-4 CASSLTASQETQYF TGTGCCAGCAGCTTGACGGCGTCCCAAGAGACCCAGTACTTC
TRBJ2-3 few . TRBV6-2/TRBV6-3 CASSYGEDTQYF TGTGCCAGCAGTTACGGGGAAGATACGCAGTATTTT
TRBJ2-1 many . TRBV6-5 CASSYRWGGEQFF TGTGCCAGCAGTTACCGTTGGGGCGGTGAGCAGTTCTTC
TRBJ2-5 few . TRBV6-2/TRBV6-3 CASSYNPGTFQETQYF TGTGCCAGCAGTTACAACCCCGGGACATTCCAAGAGACCCAGTACTTC
TRBJ2-4 few TRBD2 TRBV20-1 CSARAGTSGDFGIQYF TGCAGTGCTAGAGCCGGGACTAGCGGGGATTTTGGCATTCAGTACTTC
TRBJ1-3 . . TRBV18 CASSPYPGSTDHNTIYF TGTGCCAGCTCACCATATCCCGGGAGTACCGATCATAACACCATATATTTT
TRBJ2-7 . . TRBV29-1 CSVEDGVAYEQYF TGCAGCGTTGAAGATGGGGTAGCCTACGAGCAGTACTTC
TRBJ2-3 . . TRBV15 CATSRGWDTQYF TGTGCCACCAGCAGAGGGTGGGATACGCAGTATTTT
TRBJ2-7 . . TRBV7-6 CASSLGRQSGEQYF TGTGCCAGCAGCTTAGGGAGACAGTCTGGGGAGCAGTACTTC
TRBJ2-7 . . TRBV3-1 CASSLGNYEQYF TGTGCCAGCAGCCTCGGGAACTACGAGCAGTACTTC
TRBJ2-5 . TRBD1 TRBV4-1 CASSEQGARASETQYF TGCGCCAGCAGCGAACAGGGGGCGAGGGCGTCAGAGACCCAGTACTTC
TRBJ2-1 . TRBD1 TRBV6-5 CASGVDRAYNEQFF TGTGCCAGCGGAGTGGACAGGGCCTACAATGAGCAGTTCTTC
TRBJ2-5 few . TRBV29-1 CSVTDDKETQYF TGCAGCGTGACAGATGATAAAGAGACCCAGTACTTC
TRBJ1-2 . . TRBV30 CAWRRPNNYGYTF TGTGCCTGGAGAAGACCCAACAACTATGGCTACACCTTC
TRBJ2-5 . TRBD1 TRBV7-6 CASTDRGNRTQYF TGTGCCAGCACGGACAGGGGAAATCGGACCCAGTACTTC
TRBJ2-5 many TRBD2 TRBV6-1 CASSGLAGGETQYF TGTGCCAGCAGTGGACTAGCGGGGGGAGAGACCCAGTACTTC
TRBJ1-1 few . TRBV12-3/TRBV12-4 CASSSRMNTEAFF TGTGCCAGCAGTTCTAGAATGAACACTGAAGCTTTCTTT
TRBJ2-7 . . TRBV20-1 CSPRRGEYEQYF TGCAGTCCACGCAGGGGGGAGTACGAGCAGTACTTC
TRBJ2-3 few . TRBV4-3 CASSQDQRDTQYF TGCGCCAGCAGCCAAGATCAAAGAGATACGCAGTATTTT
TRBJ2-3 . . TRBV5-1 CASSTGRNTDTQYF TGCGCCAGCAGCACAGGACGGAACACAGATACGCAGTATTTT
TRBJ2-1 few . TRBV5-1 CASSLDSRDEQFF TGCGCCAGCAGCTTAGATTCCCGGGATGAGCAGTTCTTC
TRBJ2-2 few TRBD2 TRBV7-9 CASGRQLAGGYTGELFF TGTGCCAGCGGACGTCAACTAGCGGGGGGGTATACCGGGGAGCTGTTTTTT
TRBJ2-1 few . TRBV5-4 CASSLAGPYNEQFF TGTGCCAGCAGCTTGGCTGGGCCCTACAATGAGCAGTTCTTC
TRBJ2-3 . TRBD1 TRBV7-1 CASSSSIAGGYPVDTQYF TGTGCCAGCAGCTCTAGCATCGCAGGGGGATACCCGGTAGATACGCAGTATTTT
TRBJ2-5 few . TRBV29-1 CSVPGTFQETQYF TGCAGCGTTCCTGGGACGTTCCAAGAGACCCAGTACTTC
TRBJ2-2 few . TRBV7-9 CASSLGLDPLNTGELFF TGTGCCAGCAGCTTGGGCCTAGACCCTCTGAACACCGGGGAGCTGTTTTTT
TRBJ2-2 many . TRBV30 CAWSRGNGELFF TGTGCCTGGAGCCGGGGGAACGGGGAGCTGTTTTTT
TRBJ1-1 many . TRBV7-9 CASSPRAGQYTEAFF TGTGCCAGCAGCCCCCGGGCAGGACAATACACTGAAGCTTTCTTT
TRBJ2-1 . . TRBV5-1 CASSPVPGPYNEQFF TGCGCCAGCAGCCCCGTCCCGGGACCATACAATGAGCAGTTCTTC
TRBJ1-1 few . TRBV28 CASSLPTGGTEAFF TGTGCCAGCAGTCTCCCGACAGGAGGCACTGAAGCTTTCTTT